The 28 T cell receptor beta chains given below trace back to one sample, sequenced in a study of early T cells in non-severe SARS-CoV-2 infection. TCRdb re-analysed the 5' RACE reads in MiXCR, keeping a single row per CDR3 protein. The repertoire has about 77,000 distinct CDR3 sequences, about 5% of them found once; the top ten carry around 7.3%. Sample: whole blood, taken at baseline. The receptors here all came from an adult who was a healthcare worker with PCR-confirmed SARS-CoV-2 infection or an uninfected control (not recorded which).

The genes are TRBV30 and TRBJ1-4; TRBD1 might be the D (5 bases). This CDR3 is 15 amino acids long. Trimming took off 2 bases at V and 2 bases at J, with 12 bases between the two ends. CDR1 is GTSNPN and CDR2 is SVGIG in the germline V gene (reference sequence). The DNA for the CDR3 is TGTGCCTGGAGTTACCGAGGGACGACTAATGAAAAACTGTTTTTT. It is translated as CAWSYRGTTNEKLFF.

The chain links TRBV12-3 or TRBV12-4 to TRBJ2-2; D might be TRBD2 (6 bases). The CDR3 sequence is 15 residues long. The V gene lost 6 bases and the J gene lost 7 bases, with 18 bases spanning the gap. Written as DNA, the CDR3 is TGTGCCAGCAGCCTCTACCGGGAGCGGAGCGGGGAGCTGTTTTTT. Translating it yields CASSLYRERSGELFF.

The chain joins TRBV4-1 to TRBJ2-5; the match to TRBD2 covers 10 bases. The length of the CDR3 is 16 residues. Per the germline V gene, CDR1 is MGHRA and CDR2 is YSYEKL. V was pared by 0 bases and J by 1 base, with 2 bases of the junction left unmatched. The CDR3 region is CASSQDGTSAQETQYF. CDR3 bases: TGCGCCAGCAGCCAAGATGGGACTAGCGCCCAAGAGACCCAGTACTTC.

Notes on this clonotype: At one end, the junction sequence differs from germline, possibly due to a read error. The genes are TRBV29-1 and TRBJ2-4; TRBD2 aligns across 11 bases. The CDR3 is 13 amino acids. Germline V gives CDR1 SQVTM, CDR2 ANQGSEA. DNA for the CDR3: TGCAGCGTTTGTGAGACTAGCGGGAATGTGGTCAACTTC. It is translated as CSVCETSGNVVNF. The whole variable domain, remainder taken from reference TRBV29-1 and TRBJ2-4, is SAVISQKPSRDICQRGTSLTIQCQVDSQVTMMFWYRQQPGQSLTLIATANQGSEATYESGFVIDKFPISRPNLTFSTLTVSNMSPEDSSIYLCSVCETSGNVVNFGAGTRLSVL.

In this sample, this clonotype turned up many times. The genes are TRBV20-1 and TRBJ1-5, with TRBD1 matching over 8 bases. CDR1 is DFQATT and CDR2 is SNEGSKA in the germline V gene (reference sequence). V dropped 6 bases and J dropped 4; count of bases not matched to a gene: 5. The length of the CDR3 is 13 residues. CDR3 sequence (DNA): TGCAGTGCCCACAGGGGGGTGAATCAGCCCCAGCATTTT. Amino acid sequence: CSAHRGVNQPQHF.

This clonotype has a count of ten or more. The V gene is TRBV2, the J gene TRBJ2-1; the D gene is possibly TRBD2 (6 bases). The CDR3 is 15 amino acids. The V end was cut by 3 bases, the J end by 2 bases, with 11 bases between. Germline V gene lookup returns CDR1 SNHLY and CDR2 FYNNEI. In DNA form, the CDR3 reads TGTGCCAGCAGTGATACCGGGAGAGCCTACAATGAGCAGTTCTTC. It encodes CASSDTGRAYNEQFF.

This clonotype has ten or more counts. V and J are TRBV5-4 and TRBJ2-5; the D gene is possibly TRBD2 (7 bases). CDR1 and CDR2 from the germline V gene are SGHNT and YYREEE (reference sequence). The germline V and J ends were trimmed by 0 bases and 5 bases, with 14 bases remaining between them. There are 15 residues in the CDR3. This chain's CDR3 is CASSLGRGLRETQYF. DNA of the CDR3: TGTGCCAGCAGCTTGGGGCGGGGGCTCCGGGAGACCCAGTACTTC.

This clonotype has only a few counts. The chain joins TRBV12-3 or TRBV12-4 to TRBJ2-7, with 10 bases that match TRBD2. The CDR3 is made up of 15 amino acids. V trimming: 5 bases; J trimming: 5 bases; junction bases outside the gene matches: 9. The CDR3 reads CASSTLAGALDEQYF. The CDR3 DNA reads TGTGCCAGCAGTACCCTAGCGGGAGCACTCGACGAGCAGTACTTC.

This clonotype is classed as medium-sized. This sequence joins TRBV14 and TRBJ2-7, with D perhaps TRBD1 (7 bases). Germline values: CDR1 SGHDN, CDR2 FVKESK. V was cut by 1 base and J by 1 base, with 23 bases left in between. The CDR3 loop spans 19 amino acids. The CDR3 nucleotides are TGTGCCAGCAGCCAAGCGGGAACAGGGGTAGGGGGGACATCCTACGAGCAGTACTTC. Translated, it gives CASSQAGTGVGGTSYEQYF.

CDR3 in amino acids: CASSSGQGFGEQYF. DNA of the CDR3: TGTGCCAGCAGTTCCGGACAGGGGTTTGGCGAGCAGTACTTC. The chain uses TRBV28 and TRBJ2-7, with 9 nucleotides matching TRBD1. Germline CDR1 reads MDHEN; CDR2 reads SYDVKM. Germline trimming cut 4 bases from V and 6 bases from J; bases unmatched to any gene: 7. The CDR3 consists of 14 residues.

At least ten counts were recorded for this clonotype. This chain joins TRBV5-6 and TRBJ2-1; TRBD2 is a possible D gene (6 bases). V gave up 3 bases and J gave up 8 bases, with 18 bases separating them. The CDR3 length is 15 residues. CDR1 is SGHDT and CDR2 is YYEEEE in the germline V gene. CDR3 sequence: CASSYLVGGGDEQFF. DNA of the CDR3: TGTGCCAGCAGCTACTTAGTCGGTGGAGGGGATGAGCAGTTCTTC. Looking up the rest from reference TRBV5-6 and TRBJ2-1 gives the full variable domain: DAGVTQSPTHLIKTRGQQVTLRCSPKSGHDTVSWYQQALGQGPQFIFQYYEEEERQRGNFPDRFSGHQFPNYSSELNVNALLLGDSALYLCASSYLVGGGDEQFFGPGTRLTVL.

This clonotype was counted at least ten times. The junction departs from the called germline gene at one end, perhaps through a read error. In DNA, the CDR3 is TGTGCCAGCAGCCTAGCGGCCGCGGGAGGCTACGAGCAGTACTTC. Its translation is CASSLAAAGGYEQYF. The rearrangement uses TRBV7-9 and TRBJ2-7; TRBD2 matches at 8 bases. There are 15 residues in the CDR3. The V gene's germline CDR1 is SEHNR and CDR2 FQNEAQ (reference sequence).

This clonotype was recorded many times. This chain links TRBV20-1 with TRBJ1-1; D unresolved. V was shortened by 5 bases and J by 4 bases, with 14 bases between the two germline ends. This CDR3 has 13 residues. In germline, CDR1 is DFQATT, CDR2 SNEGSKA (reference sequence). CDR3 sequence (DNA): TGCAGTGCTTGTCGATACGGGAGCACTGAAGCTTTCTTT. As protein: CSACRYGSTEAFF.

In its sample, this clonotype was seen many times. The chain links TRBV11-2 to TRBJ2-7; maybe TRBD1 (7 bases). Germline CDR1 SGHAT, CDR2 FQNNGV. The CDR3 runs 14 residues. With 4 bases removed from V and 6 bases from J, the gap between germline ends came to 16 bases. CDR3 loop: CASSSGQQGGEQYF. The DNA for the CDR3 is TGTGCCAGCAGCTCCGGACAGCAGGGGGGCGAGCAGTACTTC.

This clonotype was seen a handful of times. The chain combines TRBV9 with TRBJ1-5; D not certain. CDR3 length: 14 residues. Trimming took 3 bases from V and 0 from J, leaving 7 bases between them. Germline values: CDR1 SGDLS, CDR2 YYNGEE. CDR3 nucleotides: TGTGCCAGCAGCGCCAGTGATAGCAATCAGCCCCAGCATTTT. It translates to CASSASDSNQPQHF.

This clonotype has at least ten counts. The rearrangement uses TRBV12-3 or TRBV12-4 and TRBJ1-2, with D tentatively TRBD1 (5 bases). The CDR3 is 13 residues long. V was cut by 6 bases and J by 7 bases, with 15 bases left in between. The CDR3 loop is CASSWGGKGGYTF. The CDR3 bases are TGTGCCAGCAGCTGGGGGGGTAAGGGTGGCTACACCTTC.

J is TRBJ2-7 and V is TRBV4-1; TRBD2 agrees at 7 bases. J was trimmed by 4 bases and V by 3 bases; bases with no gene match: 15. The CDR3 spans 17 residues. From germline, CDR1 is MGHRA and CDR2 YSYEKL. Written as DNA, the CDR3 is TGCGCCAGCAGCCAGAATCCCCCTAGCGGCTACATTTACGAGCAGTACTTC. It yields the protein CASSQNPPSGYIYEQYF.

This clonotype was recorded many times. CDR3 amino acids: CASSYRANSPLHF. CDR3 DNA sequence: TGTGCCAGCAGTTACAGGGCTAATTCACCCCTCCACTTT. The V call is TRBV6-2 or TRBV6-3, the J call TRBJ1-6, with D hard to call. Germline lookup yields CDR1 MNHEY and CDR2 SVGEGT. The CDR3 has 13 residues. Between the trimmed V and J ends, which lost 2 bases and 6 bases, there was a span of 5 bases.

This clonotype was found many times. V is TRBV28 and J is TRBJ2-7; 8 nucleotides match TRBD1. J was trimmed by 1 base and V by 6 bases; bases with no gene match: 2. CDR3 length equals 13 residues. From germline, CDR1 is MDHEN and CDR2 SYDVKM. The CDR3 sequence is CASSDRGSYEQYF. The CDR3 nucleotides are TGTGCCAGCAGCGACAGGGGTTCCTACGAGCAGTACTTC.

At least ten counts were recorded for this clonotype. The chain joins TRBV12-5 to TRBJ2-7; D could derive from TRBD1 or TRBD2 (6 bases each). Trimming stripped 6 bases from V and 2 bases from J, with 11 bases between. This CDR3 is 13 amino acids long. Looked up from germline, CDR1 is LGHNT and CDR2 is FRNRAP. The CDR3 nucleotides are TGTGCTAGTGGCCAAGGGGGGCCCTACGAGCAGTACTTC. This sequence encodes CASGQGGPYEQYF.

The chain uses TRBV6-1 and TRBJ2-5, with a weak D call TRBD1 (6 bases). The CDR3 has 13 amino acids. Germline CDR1 and CDR2: MNHNS and SASEGT. Deletions cut 6 bases from V and 4 bases from J, with 12 bases between. DNA of the CDR3: TGTGCCAGCAGGAGGTTGGGGGCAGAGACCCAGTACTTC. This codes for CASRRLGAETQYF.

A note on this clonotype: A junction end diverges from the germline sequence, so it may reflect a read error. The rearrangement joins TRBV7-6 to TRBJ2-1, with D perhaps matching TRBD1 or TRBD2 (5 bases each). The germline V gene encodes CDR1 SGHVS and CDR2 FNYEAQ. The CDR3 totals 12 residues. The CDR3 sequence is CVSSPGANEQFF. CDR3 nucleotides: TGTGTCAGCAGCCCCGGGGCCAATGAGCAGTTCTTC.

This clonotype was detected many times. V usage is TRBV11-3 and J usage is TRBJ2-1, with D possibly TRBD1 on 6 matching bases. The CDR3 is made up of 15 amino acids. Trimming removed 1 base at V and 1 base at J, with 8 bases between. Germline CDR1 reads SGHNT; CDR2 reads YENEEA. CDR3 residues: CASSLAGVSYNEQFF. In DNA form, the CDR3 reads TGTGCCAGCAGCTTAGCAGGGGTTTCCTACAATGAGCAGTTCTTC.

This clonotype came up a few times. The chain uses TRBV10-1 and TRBJ2-7; D remains ambiguous. The CDR3 runs 13 residues. Per germline, CDR1 WNHNN and CDR2 SYGVQD (reference sequence). Trimming removed 4 bases from V and 0 bases from J, with 7 bases in between. DNA of the CDR3: TGCGCCAGCAGTGCTCTGAGCTCCTACGAGCAGTACTTC. Amino acid sequence: CASSALSSYEQYF.

This clonotype was picked up many times. This chain connects TRBV7-3 to TRBJ2-3; D gene uncertain. The CDR3 totals 16 residues. Germline V gene data show CDR1 as SGHTA and CDR2 as FQGTGA. V lost 3 bases and J 4 bases, leaving 17 bases between the germline ends. The CDR3 nucleotides read TGTGCCAGCAGCTTCGAAGGTGGCTGGTCGGCAGATACGCAGTATTTT. Translated, it gives CASSFEGGWSADTQYF.

The chain carries TRBV5-1 and TRBJ2-3; no firm D call. From germline, CDR1 is SGHRS and CDR2 YFSETQ. This CDR3 has 12 residues. V lost 0 bases, J lost 2 bases, and 1 base lay in between. The CDR3 nucleotides read TGCGCCAGCAGCTTGGCCACAGATACGCAGTATTTT. Protein sequence: CASSLATDTQYF.

In its sample, this clonotype was seen many times. The CDR3 is CASSRRGNTGELFF. CDR3 DNA: TGTGCCAGCAGCCGGCGGGGAAACACCGGGGAGCTGTTTTTT. The chain links TRBV11-2 to TRBJ2-2; perhaps TRBD2 as D (6 bases). Germline V lookup: CDR1 SGHAT, CDR2 FQNNGV. The V and J ends lost 5 bases and 2 bases respectively, with 9 bases between them. CDR3 length: 14 amino acids.

This clonotype was seen repeatedly, ten times or more. The chain carries TRBV18 and TRBJ1-6, with 8 bases lining up with TRBD1. From germline, CDR1 is KGHSH and CDR2 LQKENI. The CDR3 extends over 18 amino acids. Germline trimming cut 1 base from V and 8 bases from J; bases unmatched to any gene: 13. CDR3 sequence: CASSPQGPGGSGYSPLHF. CDR3 nucleotides: TGTGCCAGCTCACCACAGGGGCCAGGGGGCTCTGGGTATTCACCCCTCCACTTT. The whole variable domain, filled in from reference TRBV18 and TRBJ1-6, reads NAGVMQNPRHLVRRRGQEARLRCSPMKGHSHVYWYRQLPEEGLKFMVYLQKENIIDESGMPKERFSAEFPKEGPSILRIQQVVRGDSAAYFCASSPQGPGGSGYSPLHFGNGTRLTVT.